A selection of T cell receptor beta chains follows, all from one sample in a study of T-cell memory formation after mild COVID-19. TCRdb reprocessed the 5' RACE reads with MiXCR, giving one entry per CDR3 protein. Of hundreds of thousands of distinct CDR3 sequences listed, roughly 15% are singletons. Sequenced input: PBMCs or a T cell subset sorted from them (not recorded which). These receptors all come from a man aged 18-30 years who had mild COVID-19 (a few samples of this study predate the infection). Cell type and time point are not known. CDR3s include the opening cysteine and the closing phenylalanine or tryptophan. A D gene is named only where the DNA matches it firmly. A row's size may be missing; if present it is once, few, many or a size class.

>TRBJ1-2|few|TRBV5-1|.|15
TGCGCCAGCAGCTTGGGCCTAGACAGAAACTATGGCTACACCTTC
CASSLGLDRNYGYTF
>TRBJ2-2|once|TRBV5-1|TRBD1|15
TGCGCCAGCGCCCACAGGGGTAGGGGCACCGGGGAGCTGTTTTTT
CASAHRGRGTGELFF
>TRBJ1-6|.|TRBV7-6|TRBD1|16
TGTGCCAGCAGCTCATCAGCGGGACAGAATAATTCACCCCTCCACTTT
CASSSSAGQNNSPLHF
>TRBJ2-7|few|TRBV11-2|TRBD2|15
TGTGCCAGCAGCTTGGCTAGCGGGTCCTCTTCCGAGCAGTACTTC
CASSLASGSSSEQYF
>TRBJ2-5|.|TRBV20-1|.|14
TGCAGTGCCAAGCCTGGGTCCACCCCAAGGACCCAGTACTTC
CSAKPGSTPRTQYF
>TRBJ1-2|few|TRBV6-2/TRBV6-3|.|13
TGTGCCAGCAGTTACCAAGAGGGGCGCGGCTACACCTTC
CASSYQEGRGYTF
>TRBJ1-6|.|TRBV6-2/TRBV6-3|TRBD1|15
TGTGCCAGCAGACTTTCGGACAGGGTTAATTCACCCCTCCACTTT
CASRLSDRVNSPLHF
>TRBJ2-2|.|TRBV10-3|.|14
TGTGCCATCAGGAGGGAGTGGAACACCGGGGAGCTGTTTTTT
CAIRREWNTGELFF
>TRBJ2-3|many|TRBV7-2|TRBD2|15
TGTGCCAGCAGCGTCGCCCCGACCCGGGAGGCTACGCAGTATTTT
CASSVAPTREATQYF
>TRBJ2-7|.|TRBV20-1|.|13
TGCAGTGTTGTCGGGGGGCTTGACTACGAGCAGTACTTC
CSVVGGLDYEQYF
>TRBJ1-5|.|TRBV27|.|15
TGTGCCAGCAGACCCGCCGGAACAGGGCATCAGCCCCAGCATTTT
CASRPAGTGHQPQHF
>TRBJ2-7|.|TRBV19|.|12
TGTGCCAGTAGTGGAGGGAAATACGAGCAGTACTTC
CASSGGKYEQYF
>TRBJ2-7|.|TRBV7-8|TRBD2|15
TGTGCCAGCAGCTTAGCCAGCTGGGGAGGGCTCGAGCAGTACTTC
CASSLASWGGLEQYF
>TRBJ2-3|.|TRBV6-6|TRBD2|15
TGTGCCAGCAGTTACCGCTCTAGCGGGGGAGATACGCAGTATTTT
CASSYRSSGGDTQYF
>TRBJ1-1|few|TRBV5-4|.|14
TGTGCCAGCAGCGGGGGGGGGATGAACACTGAAGCTTTCTTT
CASSGGGMNTEAFF
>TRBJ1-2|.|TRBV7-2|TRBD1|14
TGTGCCAGCAGCCCAAGACAGGGGGGCGGAGGCTACACCTTC
CASSPRQGGGGYTF
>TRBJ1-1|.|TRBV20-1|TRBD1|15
TGCAGTGCTAGAGATCCCGGGACAGGGGGCATGGAAGCTTTCTTT
CSARDPGTGGMEAFF
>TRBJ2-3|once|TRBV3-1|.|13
TGTGCCAGCAGCCCGAGAGAAGGTAGTACGCAGTATTTT
CASSPREGSTQYF
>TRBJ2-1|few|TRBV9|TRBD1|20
TGTGCCAGCAGCGTAGCTACGGGTGATTACCTACCAGGGGGTTACAATGAGCAGTTCTTC
CASSVATGDYLPGGYNEQFF
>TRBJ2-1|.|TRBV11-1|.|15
TGTGCCAGCAGCTTAGCGCTTTTTGGGGGTAATGAGCAGTTCTTC
CASSLALFGGNEQFF
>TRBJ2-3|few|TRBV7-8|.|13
TGTGCCAGCAGCTCGAGGACGGTAGATACGCAGTATTTT
CASSSRTVDTQYF
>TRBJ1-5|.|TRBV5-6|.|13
TGTGCCAGCAGCTTTTCGTCGGATCAGCCCCAGCATTTT
CASSFSSDQPQHF
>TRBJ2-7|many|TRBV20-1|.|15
TGCAGTGCCGAGGGTGAGGACAGCCGGAGGGACGAGCAGTACTTC
CSAEGEDSRRDEQYF